The present TCR beta chain was sequenced within a study of OX40 agonist ivuxolimab in advanced cancers. About the study as a whole: The costimulatory receptor OX40 (CD134) was targeted by ivuxolimab, a fully human IgG2 agonistic monoclonal antibody. Intravenous ivuxolimab was administered to patients every 2 weeks at six dose levels: 0.01, 0.1, 0.3, 1.5, 3 and 10 mg/kg. The point of sequencing TCRbeta in the periphery was to test whether ivuxolimab changed TCR sequence diversity and drove clonal T-cell expansion. In the dose-escalation cohort, 75% to 85% of patients were male, and the mean age was 60 years with a range of roughly 20 to 80. Of the approximately 50 dose-escalation patients, hepatocellular carcinoma was present in about 20, melanoma in around 15, renal cell carcinoma in 9 and head and neck cancer in 9. Patients were allowed to have had prior anti-PD-1, anti-PD-L1 or anti-CTLA-4 therapy, and approximately 37% of the dose-escalation patients had been treated with checkpoint inhibitors. Three dose-escalation patients achieved partial responses, one with hepatocellular carcinoma and two with cutaneous melanoma. The monotherapy dose-escalation portion (N = 52 patients) of the phase I ivuxolimab trial is reported in the paper.

To sequence the TCRbeta CDR3 region, genomic DNA was isolated from the sorted cells. The immunoSEQ Assay was used to sequence the TCRbeta CDR3 regions. TCRdb re-hosts the immuneACCESS table, in-frame sequences only. Its copies lack some clones; in the studies checked, an unresolved V gene accounts for under half of them, and the cause for the rest is not known. The sample data list about 55,000 clones, and 88% of these were observed just once. The ten largest clones take up 5.5% to 8% of the sample. The CDR3 runs 14 residues from the cysteine to the phenylalanine. The DNA shown is the 42-base CDR3, in frame from base 1. Taken from the germline V gene, the CDR1 and CDR2 loops are SGHTA and FQGTGA. The V and J ends are trimmed by 5 bases and 0 bases, leaving 11 bases between them. Study-wide findings and limitations: At doses of 0.1 to 3.0 mg/kg, clonal expansion of both CD4+ and CD8+ blood T cells was observed from baseline to week 6. After ivuxolimab, CD8+ T cells had more expanded clones than CD4+ T cells on average. Partial responders in the 0.1-3.0 mg/kg groups had among the lowest normalized peripheral clonal expansion, especially among CD8+ T cells. The antigen specificity of the peripheral T cells that underwent clonal expansion was not determined. Low levels of normalized T-cell clonal expansion were also seen in some patients who did not respond.

Remarks on this clone: Its recognized antigen is unknown. Base-call qualities are not available, and no considerably larger clone is one nucleotide away.

Patients with autoimmune disease history or receiving systemic immunosuppression were excluded from the trial. Peripheral blood for TCR sequencing was drawn from every dose cohort at baseline, at cycle 4 day 1 and at cycle 7 day 1. Samples were obtained from an open-label, multicenter, first-in-human phase I dose-escalation trial of ivuxolimab. Adults with locally advanced or metastatic melanoma, renal cell, hepatocellular, or head and neck squamous cell carcinoma were enrolled in the trial. Before TCR sequencing, CD4+ and CD8+ T cells were separately sorted from peripheral blood. The sample was CD4+ or CD8+ T cells sorted from blood, taken in a trial of the OX40 agonist ivuxolimab. The TCR comes from an adult with an advanced solid tumor such as melanoma, head and neck, liver or kidney cancer. The V and J segments used are TRBV7-3 and TRBJ2-7, with no D gene named confidently. The CDR3 in this case is CASSPKVVSYEQYF. The nucleotides are TGTGCCAGCAGCCCCAAGGTGGTCTCCTACGAGCAGTACTTC.